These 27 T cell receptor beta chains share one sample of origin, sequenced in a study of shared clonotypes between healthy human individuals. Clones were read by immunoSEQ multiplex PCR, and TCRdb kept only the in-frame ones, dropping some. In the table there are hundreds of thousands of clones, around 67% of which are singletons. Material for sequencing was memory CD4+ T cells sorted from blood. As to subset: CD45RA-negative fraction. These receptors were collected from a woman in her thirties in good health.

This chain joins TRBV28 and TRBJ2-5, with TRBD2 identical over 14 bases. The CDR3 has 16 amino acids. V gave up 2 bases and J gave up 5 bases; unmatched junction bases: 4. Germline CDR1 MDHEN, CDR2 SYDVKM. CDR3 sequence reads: CASSLGTSGGQETQYF. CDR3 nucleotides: TGTGCCAGCAGTTTAGGGACTAGCGGGGGTCAGGAGACCCAGTACTTC.

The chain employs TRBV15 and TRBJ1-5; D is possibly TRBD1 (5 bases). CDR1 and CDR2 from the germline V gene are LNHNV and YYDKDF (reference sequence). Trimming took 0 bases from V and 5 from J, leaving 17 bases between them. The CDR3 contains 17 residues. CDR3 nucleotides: TGTGCCACCAGCAGAGATTTTATTGTGGGGGGGGATCAGCCCCAGCATTTT. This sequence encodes CATSRDFIVGGDQPQHF.

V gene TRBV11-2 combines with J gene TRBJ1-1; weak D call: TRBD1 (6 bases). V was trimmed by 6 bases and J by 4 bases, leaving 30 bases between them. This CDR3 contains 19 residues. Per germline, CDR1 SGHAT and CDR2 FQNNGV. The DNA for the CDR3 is TGTGCCAGCAGGAACTTTATTGAGAGGAGTCGGGGGGCGCCCACTGAAGCTTTCTTT. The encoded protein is CASRNFIERSRGAPTEAFF.

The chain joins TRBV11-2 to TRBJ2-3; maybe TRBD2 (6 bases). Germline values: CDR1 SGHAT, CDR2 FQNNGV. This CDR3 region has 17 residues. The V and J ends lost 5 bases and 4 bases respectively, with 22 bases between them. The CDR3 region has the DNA TGTGCCAGCAGCCCCCGGGCCTCGGGGGTCGGGGCAGATACGCAGTATTTT. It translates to CASSPRASGVGADTQYF.

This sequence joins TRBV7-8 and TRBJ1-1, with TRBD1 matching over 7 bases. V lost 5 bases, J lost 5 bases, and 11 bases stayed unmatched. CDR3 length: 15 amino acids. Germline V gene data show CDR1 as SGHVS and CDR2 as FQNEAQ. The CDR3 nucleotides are TGTGCCAGCAGCCCAAACAGACAGGGAAGGACTGAAGCTTTCTTT. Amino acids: CASSPNRQGRTEAFF.

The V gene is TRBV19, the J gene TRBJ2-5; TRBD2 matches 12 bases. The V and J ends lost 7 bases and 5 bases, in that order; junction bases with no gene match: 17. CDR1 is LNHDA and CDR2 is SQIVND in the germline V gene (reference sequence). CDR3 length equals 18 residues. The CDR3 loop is CASTQRGLAGGPRETQYF. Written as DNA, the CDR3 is TGTGCCAGTACCCAGAGAGGGCTAGCGGGAGGGCCGAGGGAGACCCAGTACTTC. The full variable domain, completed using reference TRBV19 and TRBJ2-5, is DGGITQSPKYLFRKEGQNVTLSCEQNLNHDAMYWYRQDPGQGLRLIYYSQIVNDFQKGDIAEGYSVSREKKESFPLTVTSAQKNPTAFYLCASTQRGLAGGPRETQYFGPGTRLLVL.

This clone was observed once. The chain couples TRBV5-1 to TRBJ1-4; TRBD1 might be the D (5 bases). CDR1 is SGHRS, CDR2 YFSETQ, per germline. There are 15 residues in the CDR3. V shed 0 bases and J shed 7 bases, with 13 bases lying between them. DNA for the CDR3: TGCGCCAGCAGCTTGGCAGGGCTAGGTATTGAAAAACTGTTTTTT. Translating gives CASSLAGLGIEKLFF.

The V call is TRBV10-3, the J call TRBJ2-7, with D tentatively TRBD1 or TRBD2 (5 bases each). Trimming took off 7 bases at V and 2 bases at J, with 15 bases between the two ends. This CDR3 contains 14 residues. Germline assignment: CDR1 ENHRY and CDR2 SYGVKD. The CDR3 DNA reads TGTGCCATCAACGCCGGGACGGCGGCCTACGAGCAGTACTTC. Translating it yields CAINAGTAAYEQYF.

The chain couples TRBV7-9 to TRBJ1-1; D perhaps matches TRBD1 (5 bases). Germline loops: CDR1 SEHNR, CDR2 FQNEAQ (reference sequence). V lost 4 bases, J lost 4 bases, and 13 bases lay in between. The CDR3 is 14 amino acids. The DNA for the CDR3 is TGTGCCAGCAGCTCGCGGGGGAGGACCACTGAAGCTTTCTTT. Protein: CASSSRGRTTEAFF. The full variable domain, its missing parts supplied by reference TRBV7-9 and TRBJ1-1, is DTGVSQNPRHKITKRGQNVTFRCDPISEHNRLYWYRQTLGQGPEFLTYFQNEAQLEKSRLLSDRFSAERPKGSFSTLEIQRTEQGDSAMYLCASSSRGRTTEAFFGQGTRLTVV.

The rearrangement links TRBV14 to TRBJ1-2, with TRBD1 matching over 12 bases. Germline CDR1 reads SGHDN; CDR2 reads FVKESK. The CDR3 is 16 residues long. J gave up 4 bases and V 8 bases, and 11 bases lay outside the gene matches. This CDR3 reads CASSPGTGGSIYGYTF. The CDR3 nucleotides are TGTGCCAGCTCCCCCGGGACAGGGGGCTCGATCTATGGCTACACCTTC. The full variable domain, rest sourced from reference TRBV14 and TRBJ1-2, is EAGVTQFPSHSVIEKGQTVTLRCDPISGHDNLYWYRRVMGKEIKFLLHFVKESKQDESGMPNNRFLAERTGGTYSTLKVQPAELEDSGVYFCASSPGTGGSIYGYTFGSGTRLTVV.

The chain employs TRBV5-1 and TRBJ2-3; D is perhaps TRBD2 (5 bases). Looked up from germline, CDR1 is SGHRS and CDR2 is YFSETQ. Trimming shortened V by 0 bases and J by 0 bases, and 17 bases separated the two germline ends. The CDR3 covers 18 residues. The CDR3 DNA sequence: TGCGCCAGCAGCTTGGGTCTAGCAGTTACCTCTAGCACAGATACGCAGTATTTT. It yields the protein CASSLGLAVTSSTDTQYF.

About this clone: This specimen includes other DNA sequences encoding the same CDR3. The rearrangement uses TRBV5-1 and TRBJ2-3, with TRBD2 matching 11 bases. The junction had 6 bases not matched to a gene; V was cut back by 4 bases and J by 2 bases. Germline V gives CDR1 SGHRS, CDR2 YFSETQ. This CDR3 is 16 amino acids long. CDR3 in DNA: TGCGCCAGCAGCCCCGGGACTAGCGGAGCCACAGATACGCAGTATTTT. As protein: CASSPGTSGATDTQYF.

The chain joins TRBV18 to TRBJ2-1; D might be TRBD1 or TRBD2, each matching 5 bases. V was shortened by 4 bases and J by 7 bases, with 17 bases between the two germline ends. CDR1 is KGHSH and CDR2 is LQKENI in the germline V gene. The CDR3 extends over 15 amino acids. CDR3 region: CASSLTGGGKNEQFF. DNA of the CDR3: TGTGCCAGCTCACTGACTGGGGGTGGCAAAAATGAGCAGTTCTTC. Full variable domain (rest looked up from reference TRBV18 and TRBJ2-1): NAGVMQNPRHLVRRRGQEARLRCSPMKGHSHVYWYRQLPEEGLKFMVYLQKENIIDESGMPKERFSAEFPKEGPSILRIQQVVRGDSAAYFCASSLTGGGKNEQFFGPGTRLTVL.

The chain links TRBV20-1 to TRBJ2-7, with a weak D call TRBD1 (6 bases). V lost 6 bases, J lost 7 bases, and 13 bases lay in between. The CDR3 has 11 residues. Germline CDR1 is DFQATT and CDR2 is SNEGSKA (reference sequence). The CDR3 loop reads CSAWGRLEQYF. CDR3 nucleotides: TGCAGTGCCTGGGGGCGCCTGGAGCAGTACTTC.

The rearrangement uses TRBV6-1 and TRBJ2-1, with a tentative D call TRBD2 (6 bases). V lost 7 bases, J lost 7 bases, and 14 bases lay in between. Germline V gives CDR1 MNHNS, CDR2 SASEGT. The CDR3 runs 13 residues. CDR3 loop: CASIGTVTNEQFF. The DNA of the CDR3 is TGTGCCAGCATCGGGACTGTCACGAATGAGCAGTTCTTC.

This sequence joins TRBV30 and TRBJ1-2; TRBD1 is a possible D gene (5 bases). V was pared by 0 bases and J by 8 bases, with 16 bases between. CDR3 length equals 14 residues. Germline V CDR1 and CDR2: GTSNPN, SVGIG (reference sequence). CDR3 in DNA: TGTGCCTGGAGTGTACTCGGGGAAGGGGAGGGCTACACCTTC. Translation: CAWSVLGEGEGYTF.

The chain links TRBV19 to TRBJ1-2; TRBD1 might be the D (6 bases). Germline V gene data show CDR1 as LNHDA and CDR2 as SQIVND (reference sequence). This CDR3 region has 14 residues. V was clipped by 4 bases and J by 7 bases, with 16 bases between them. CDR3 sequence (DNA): TGTGCCAGTAGTACCTTGGCAGGGGTCGGTGGCTACACCTTC. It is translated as CASSTLAGVGGYTF.

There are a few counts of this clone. The CDR3 DNA reads as TGTGCCAGCAGTTGGTCAGGGGGCAGAAGCCAGCCCCAGCATTTT. Its translation: CASSWSGGRSQPQHF. The rearrangement joins TRBV28 to TRBJ1-5; 8 bases line up with TRBD1. From germline, CDR1 is MDHEN and CDR2 SYDVKM. The CDR3 is made up of 15 amino acids. V was clipped by 4 bases and J by 7 bases; unmatched bases: 9.

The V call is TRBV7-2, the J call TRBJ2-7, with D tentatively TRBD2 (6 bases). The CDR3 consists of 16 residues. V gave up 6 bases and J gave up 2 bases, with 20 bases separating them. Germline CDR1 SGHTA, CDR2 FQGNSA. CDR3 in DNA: TGTGCCAGCAGGCCTACTAGCTCGGGACCACCCTACGAGCAGTACTTC. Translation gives CASRPTSSGPPYEQYF.

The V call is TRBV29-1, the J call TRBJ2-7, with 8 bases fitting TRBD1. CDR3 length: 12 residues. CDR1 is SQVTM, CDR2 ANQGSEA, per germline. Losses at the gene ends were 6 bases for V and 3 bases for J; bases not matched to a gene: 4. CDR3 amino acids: CSVAGQGYEQYF. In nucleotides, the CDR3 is TGCAGCGTAGCTGGACAGGGCTACGAGCAGTACTTC.

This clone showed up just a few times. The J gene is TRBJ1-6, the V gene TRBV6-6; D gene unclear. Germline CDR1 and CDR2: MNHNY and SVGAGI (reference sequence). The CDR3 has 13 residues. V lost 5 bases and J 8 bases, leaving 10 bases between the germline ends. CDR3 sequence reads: CASSVERDSPLHF. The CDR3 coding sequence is TGTGCCAGCAGTGTGGAGCGTGATTCACCCCTCCACTTT.

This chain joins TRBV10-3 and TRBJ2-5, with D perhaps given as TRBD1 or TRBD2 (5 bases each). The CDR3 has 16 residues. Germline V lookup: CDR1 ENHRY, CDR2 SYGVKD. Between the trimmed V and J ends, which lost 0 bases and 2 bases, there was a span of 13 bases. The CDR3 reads CAISESVGAEQETQYF. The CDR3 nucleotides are TGTGCCATCAGTGAGTCAGTCGGGGCCGAACAAGAGACCCAGTACTTC.

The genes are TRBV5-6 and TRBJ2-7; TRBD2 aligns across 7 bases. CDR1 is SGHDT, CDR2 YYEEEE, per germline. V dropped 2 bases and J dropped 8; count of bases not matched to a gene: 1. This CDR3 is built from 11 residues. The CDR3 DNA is TGTGCCAGCAGCTTTAGCGGGCAGCAGTACTTC. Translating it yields CASSFSGQQYF.

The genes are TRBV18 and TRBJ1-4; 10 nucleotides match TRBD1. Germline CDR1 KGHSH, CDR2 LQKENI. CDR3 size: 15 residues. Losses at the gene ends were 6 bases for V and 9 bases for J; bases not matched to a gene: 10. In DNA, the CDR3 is TGTGCCAGCTCGGGGACGGGACAGGGGCAGCAAAAACTGTTTTTT. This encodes CASSGTGQGQQKLFF.

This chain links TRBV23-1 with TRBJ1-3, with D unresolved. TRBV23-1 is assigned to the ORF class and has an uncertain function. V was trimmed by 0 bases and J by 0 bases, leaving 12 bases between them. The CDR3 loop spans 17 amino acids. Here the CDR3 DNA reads TGCGCCAGCAGTCAATCTATAAGGCGCAACTCTGGAAACACCATATATTTT. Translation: CASSQSIRRNSGNTIYF.

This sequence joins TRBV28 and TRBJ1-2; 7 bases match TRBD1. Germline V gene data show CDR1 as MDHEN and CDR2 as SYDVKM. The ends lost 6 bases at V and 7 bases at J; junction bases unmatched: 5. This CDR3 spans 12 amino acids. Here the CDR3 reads CASRPTGVGYTF. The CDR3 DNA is TGTGCCAGCAGGCCAACAGGGGTTGGCTACACCTTC.

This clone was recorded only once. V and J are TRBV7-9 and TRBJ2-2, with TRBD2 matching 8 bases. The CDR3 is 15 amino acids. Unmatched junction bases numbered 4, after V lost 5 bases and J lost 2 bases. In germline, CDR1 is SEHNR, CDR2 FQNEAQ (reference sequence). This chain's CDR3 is CASSRGTSNTGELFF. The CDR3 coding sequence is TGTGCCAGCAGCAGAGGGACTAGTAACACCGGGGAGCTGTTTTTT.